These 26 T cell receptor beta chains came from one sample sequenced in a study of blood T cell repertoires in COVID-19. Using immunoSEQ multiplex PCR, the repertoire was profiled, and TCRdb retains in-frame clones only, with some absent. The sample comprises about 130,000 clones, about 80% of which are singletons, and about a tenth rests with the top ten. Material for sequencing was peripheral blood. Receptor source: a human donor in a cohort sampled during active COVID-19.

The chain links TRBV5-1 to TRBJ1-5; D is ambiguous. The CDR3 totals 15 residues. V was pared by 0 bases and J by 2 bases, with 9 bases between. Germline values: CDR1 SGHRS, CDR2 YFSETQ. CDR3 nucleotide sequence: TGCGCCAGCAGCTTGGTTCCAGGCGGCAATCAGCCCCAGCATTTT. Translating gives CASSLVPGGNQPQHF.

This clone was detected only a few times. This chain links TRBV30 with TRBJ1-1; D unclear. V was trimmed by 2 bases and J by 6 bases, leaving 4 bases between them. Per germline, CDR1 GTSNPN and CDR2 SVGIG (reference sequence). This CDR3 is 10 amino acids long. CDR3 coding DNA: TGTGCCTGGAGTATATCTGAAGCTTTCTTT. Its protein product is CAWSISEAFF.

The chain employs TRBV7-3 and TRBJ2-5; 10 nucleotides line up with TRBD1. The J segment lost 5 bases and the V segment lost 5 bases, leaving 8 bases of the junction unmatched. The CDR3 is 15 residues long. The germline V gene has CDR1 SGHTA and CDR2 FQGTGA. The CDR3 protein is CASSPDRGLSETQYF. CDR3 DNA sequence: TGTGCCAGCAGCCCCGACAGGGGGCTAAGTGAGACCCAGTACTTC.

The J gene is TRBJ1-1, the V gene TRBV19; weak D call: TRBD1 (6 bases). Trimming removed 3 bases from V and 1 base from J, with 24 bases in between. Germline values: CDR1 LNHDA, CDR2 SQIVND (reference sequence). The CDR3 runs to 19 residues. The CDR3 is CASSMRSGWAGAKNTEAFF. As DNA, the CDR3 is TGTGCCAGTAGTATGCGATCTGGGTGGGCAGGGGCCAAGAACACTGAAGCTTTCTTT.

The chain joins TRBV9 to TRBJ2-7; the match to TRBD1 covers 7 bases. CDR3 size: 14 residues. Germline values: CDR1 SGDLS, CDR2 YYNGEE. Trimming removed 4 bases from V and 3 bases from J; junction bases left unmatched: 7. The CDR3 reads CASSPGQLGYEQYF. In DNA form, the CDR3 reads TGTGCCAGCAGCCCGGGACAGTTAGGCTACGAGCAGTACTTC.

This clone was seen a handful of times. This sequence joins TRBV19 and TRBJ2-3; 14 bases agree with TRBD2. The junction had 6 bases not matched to a gene; V was cut back by 4 bases and J by 6 bases. The CDR3 is 16 amino acids. Per the germline V gene, CDR1 is LNHDA and CDR2 is SQIVND (reference sequence). In DNA, the CDR3 is TGTGCCAGTAGTACCCGTGGACTAGCGGGGGGCGATACGCAGTATTTT. It codes for CASSTRGLAGGDTQYF.

This chain links TRBV6-5 with TRBJ2-1; weak D call: TRBD1 (5 bases). Germline CDR1 is MNHEY and CDR2 is SVGAGI. Trimming cost V 8 bases and J 0 bases, with 14 bases left between them. The length of the CDR3 is 15 residues. This chain's CDR3 is CASGQGVSSYNEQFF. CDR3 nucleotide sequence: TGTGCCAGCGGGCAGGGTGTTAGCTCCTACAATGAGCAGTTCTTC.

The rearrangement joins TRBV30 to TRBJ1-5; 8 bases are a match to TRBD1. The V segment lost 0 bases and the J segment 1 base; nucleotides outside the gene matches: 14. Germline CDR1 GTSNPN, CDR2 SVGIG (reference sequence). This CDR3 has 19 residues. This chain's CDR3 is CAWSVKRILDRVSNQPQHF. CDR3 bases: TGTGCCTGGAGTGTAAAAAGGATCCTGGACAGGGTGAGCAATCAGCCCCAGCATTTT.

The chain combines TRBV13 with TRBJ1-5; 7 bases align to TRBD1. The CDR3 spans 15 residues. Trimming took 5 bases from V and 2 from J; bases not matched to a gene: 6. Germline CDR1 PRHDT, CDR2 FYEKMQ (reference sequence). The CDR3 DNA is TGTGCCAGCAGCATACAAACAGGGGGCAATCAGCCCCAGCATTTT. This gives the protein CASSIQTGGNQPQHF.

With respect to this clone: The same CDR3 arises from other DNA sequences in this sample as well. The J gene is TRBJ1-5, the V gene TRBV5-1; 7 bases agree with TRBD1. V dropped 4 bases and J dropped 0; count of bases not matched to a gene: 4. CDR1 is SGHRS, CDR2 YFSETQ, per germline. This CDR3 is 15 amino acids long. CDR3 sequence (DNA): TGCGCCAGCAGCCCAGGGGGATATAGCAATCAGCCCCAGCATTTT. It specifies CASSPGGYSNQPQHF.

The V gene is TRBV28, the J gene TRBJ2-2; weak D call: TRBD2 (5 bases). The CDR3 is made up of 15 amino acids. Germline lookup yields CDR1 MDHEN and CDR2 SYDVKM. The V end was cut by 5 bases, the J end by 4 bases, with 14 bases between. The CDR3 reads CASSDLAGGTGELFF. CDR3 in DNA: TGTGCCAGCAGTGATCTTGCTGGAGGCACCGGGGAGCTGTTTTTT.

This sequence joins TRBV6-5 and TRBJ2-7, with 10 positions matching TRBD2. The CDR3 spans 15 residues. J gave up 0 bases and V 8 bases, and 7 bases lay outside the gene matches. Germline V gives CDR1 MNHEY, CDR2 SVGAGI. CDR3 DNA sequence: TGTGCCAGCCACTCAGCGGGGGGGGGCTCCTACGAGCAGTACTTC. Translated: CASHSAGGGSYEQYF.

The rearrangement uses TRBV27 and TRBJ2-7, with 7 bases lining up with TRBD1. The CDR3 extends over 15 amino acids. Germline trimming cut 6 bases from V and 2 bases from J; bases unmatched to any gene: 10. The germline V gene has CDR1 MNHEY and CDR2 SMNVEV (reference sequence). In nucleotides, the CDR3 is TGTGCCAGCAGCCTGCAGGGGGATATGCCCTACGAGCAGTACTTC. The encoded protein is CASSLQGDMPYEQYF.

This rearrangement joins TRBV7-9 to TRBJ2-1; tentatively, D is TRBD2 (6 bases). Germline CDR1 SEHNR, CDR2 FQNEAQ (reference sequence). Trimming shortened V by 5 bases and J by 10 bases, and 27 bases separated the two germline ends. This CDR3 is 17 amino acids long. CDR3: CASSGDPLSGSTMEQFF. The CDR3, as DNA: TGTGCCAGCAGCGGAGACCCGCTGAGCGGGTCTACAATGGAGCAGTTCTTC.

The gene calls are TRBV18 and TRBJ2-7; 9 positions match TRBD1. Per germline, CDR1 KGHSH and CDR2 LQKENI. This CDR3 spans 15 amino acids. V trimming: 5 bases; J trimming: 1 base; junction bases outside the gene matches: 6. As DNA, the CDR3 is TGTGCCAGCTCATTCGGACAGGGGATGTCCTACGAGCAGTACTTC. As protein: CASSFGQGMSYEQYF.

V and J are TRBV28 and TRBJ1-5, with D perhaps matching TRBD1 (6 bases). The CDR3 is 13 residues long. The germline V gene has CDR1 MDHEN and CDR2 SYDVKM. V was shortened by 5 bases and J by 5 bases, with 10 bases between the two germline ends. The CDR3 sequence is CASSGQLDQPQHF. The CDR3 region has the DNA TGTGCCAGCAGTGGACAGCTAGATCAGCCCCAGCATTTT.

This clone was seen a few times. The CDR3 DNA reads TGTGCCAGCGGTCTTACAGGGCCGGATTCACCCCTCCACTTT. Translated, it gives CASGLTGPDSPLHF. The chain uses TRBV2 and TRBJ1-6; TRBD1 might be the D (6 bases). From germline, CDR1 is SNHLY and CDR2 FYNNEI. The CDR3 consists of 14 residues. Trimming removed 8 bases at V and 8 bases at J, with 16 bases between.

The chain couples TRBV19 to TRBJ2-2; no reliable D call. The germline V gene has CDR1 LNHDA and CDR2 SQIVND (reference sequence). V lost 4 bases, J lost 1 base, and 4 bases lay in between. The CDR3 runs 13 residues. In nucleotides, the CDR3 is TGTGCCAGTAGTAAGCAGAACACCGGGGAGCTGTTTTTT. This translates into CASSKQNTGELFF.

J is TRBJ2-7 and V is TRBV6-1; maybe TRBD2 (5 bases). CDR3 length: 16 amino acids. The germline CDR1 and CDR2 sequences are MNHNS and SASEGT. V shed 4 bases and J shed 3 bases, with 19 bases lying between them. The CDR3 here is CASSGGPGNAGYEQYF. In DNA, the CDR3 is TGTGCCAGCAGTGGGGGTCCAGGCAACGCGGGCTACGAGCAGTACTTC.

The V call is TRBV28, the J call TRBJ2-5; 11 bases match TRBD1. The end of the DNA is better explained by TRBJ2-7, so the J call may be wrong. The CDR3 has 14 residues. Germline V gene sequence: CDR1 MDHEN, CDR2 SYDVKM. The CDR3, as DNA: TGTGCCAGTATAGGGACAGGGGGGGCCTACGAGCAGTACTTC. Amino acids: CASIGTGGAYEQYF.

V usage is TRBV7-8 and J usage is TRBJ1-1; 7 nucleotides match TRBD1. Per germline, CDR1 SGHVS and CDR2 FQNEAQ. CDR3 length equals 14 residues. With V trimmed by 3 bases and J by 4 bases, 5 bases remained unmatched. The CDR3: CASSFSAGGTEAFF. CDR3 sequence (DNA): TGTGCCAGCAGCTTTTCGGCAGGGGGCACTGAAGCTTTCTTT.

The chain has TRBV20-1 and TRBJ2-7; a weak D match, TRBD2 (6 bases). Germline V gene lookup returns CDR1 DFQATT and CDR2 SNEGSKA (reference sequence). CDR3 length: 14 residues. V lost 3 bases, J lost 2 bases, and 14 bases lay in between. CDR3 residues: CSASHGLTTYEQYF. CDR3 nucleotides: TGCAGTGCTAGTCACGGACTAACTACCTACGAGCAGTACTTC.

The V gene is TRBV9, the J gene TRBJ1-1; D call uncertain. Between the trimmed V and J ends, which lost 0 bases and 1 base, there was a span of 7 bases. CDR1 is SGDLS, CDR2 YYNGEE, per germline. The length of the CDR3 is 14 residues. CDR3 loop: CASSVVLRNTEAFF. The CDR3 DNA reads as TGTGCCAGCAGCGTAGTCCTTCGGAACACTGAAGCTTTCTTT. The complete variable domain, with remaining parts taken from reference TRBV9 and TRBJ1-1, reads DSGVTQTPKHLITATGQRVTLRCSPRSGDLSVYWYQQSLDQGLQFLIQYYNGEERAKGNILERFSAQQFPDLHSELNLSSLELGDSALYFCASSVVLRNTEAFFGQGTRLTVV.

V and J are TRBV27 and TRBJ2-7, with 12 bases that match TRBD2. This CDR3 has 13 amino acids. The J segment lost 2 bases and the V segment lost 7 bases, leaving 0 bases of the junction unmatched. CDR1 and CDR2 from the germline V gene are MNHEY and SMNVEV (reference sequence). The CDR3 loop reads CASTSGGAYEQYF. In DNA form, the CDR3 reads TGTGCCAGCACTAGCGGGGGGGCCTACGAGCAGTACTTC.

This clone was seen once. The rearrangement uses TRBV10-2 and TRBJ1-1; D not certain. This CDR3 spans 15 amino acids. Trimming shortened V by 8 bases and J by 2 bases, and 18 bases separated the two germline ends. Per germline, CDR1 WSHSY and CDR2 SAAADI. The CDR3 here is CASSSNNRFNTEAFF. The CDR3 bases are TGCGCCAGCTCCTCAAATAACAGATTTAACACTGAAGCTTTCTTT.

This chain joins TRBV5-6 and TRBJ2-2; a possible D gene is TRBD1 (6 bases). The germline gives CDR1 SGHDT, CDR2 YYEEEE. CDR3 size: 14 residues. Trimming took off 2 bases at V and 6 bases at J, with 11 bases between the two ends. The CDR3 reads CASSLLGAPGELFF. CDR3 coding DNA: TGTGCCAGCAGCTTATTGGGGGCTCCCGGGGAGCTGTTTTTT.